A selection of T cell receptor beta chains follows, all from one sample in a study of T cells in tumors after PD-1 blockade. Method: immunoSEQ multiplex PCR; TCRdb's copy keeps in-frame clones and lacks some. The data contain tens of thousands of clones, more than 65% of them singletons. The sample here was PBMCs, taken before anti-PD-1 therapy. All receptors come from a human donor with advanced basal cell or squamous cell carcinoma (not recorded which). The CDR3 runs from the conserved cysteine through the conserved F or W. D genes are given only for firm matches. Clone size is shown for a subset of rows, as once, few, many or a class of expanded clone.

J gene,D gene,clone size,V gene,CDR3 protein,CDR3 DNA
TRBJ2-7,TRBD2,.,TRBV6-5,CASVLAPNYEQYF,TGTGCCAGTGTACTAGCGCCAAACTACGAGCAGTACTTC
TRBJ2-3,.,.,TRBV27,CASSLRTAPADTQYF,TGTGCCAGCAGTTTAAGGACAGCTCCCGCAGATACGCAGTATTTT
TRBJ1-2,.,.,TRBV2,CASSLRGETAYGYTF,TGTGCCAGCAGCCTTCGTGGAGAGACGGCCTATGGCTACACCTTC
TRBJ2-5,TRBD2,.,TRBV2,CASSEGLAGGQETQYF,TGTGCCAGCAGTGAGGGACTAGCGGGGGGCCAAGAGACCCAGTACTTC
TRBJ2-5,TRBD2,.,TRBV7-2,CASSLTSGGQETQYF,TGTGCCAGCAGCCTAACTAGCGGAGGACAAGAGACCCAGTACTTC
TRBJ2-1,TRBD2,.,TRBV7-9,CASSRSAGTSGVEQFF,TGTGCCAGCAGCCGGTCGGCGGGGACTAGCGGGGTAGAGCAGTTCTTC
TRBJ1-2,TRBD1,.,TRBV2,CASSEAPGGLNYGYTF,TGTGCCAGCAGTGAAGCTCCAGGGGGGCTAAACTATGGCTACACCTTC
TRBJ2-3,.,.,TRBV2,CASTKSPPRASTDTQYF,TGTGCCAGCACCAAAAGTCCTCCTAGAGCTAGCACAGATACGCAGTATTTT
TRBJ1-1,.,.,TRBV28,CASSLSLGGFSEAFF,TGTGCCAGCAGTTTATCTCTCGGGGGCTTCTCTGAAGCTTTCTTT
TRBJ2-7,.,.,TRBV6-2/TRBV6-3,CASSKRGSGHEQYF,TGTGCCAGCAGCAAGAGAGGGAGTGGCCACGAGCAGTACTTC
TRBJ1-6,.,.,TRBV15,CATSRDTRPSYNSPLHF,TGTGCCACCAGCAGAGATACGCGGCCGTCCTATAATTCACCCCTCCACTTT
TRBJ2-3,.,.,TRBV27,CASTRGGETDTQYF,TGTGCCAGCACGAGGGGCGGGGAAACAGATACGCAGTATTTT
TRBJ2-7,.,few,TRBV5-1,CASSLNQGEQYF,TGCGCCAGCAGCTTAAACCAGGGCGAGCAGTACTTC
TRBJ2-2,TRBD1,.,TRBV3-1/TRBV3-2,CASSTTDGTDKNTGELFF,TGTGCCAGCAGCACCACCGACGGGACAGATAAGAACACCGGGGAGCTGTTTTTT
TRBJ2-5,TRBD2,.,TRBV5-4,CASSFPSGGAETQYF,TGTGCCAGCAGCTTCCCTAGCGGGGGGGCGGAGACCCAGTACTTC
TRBJ2-7,.,.,TRBV6-6,CASSYSPLVRGGEQYF,TGTGCCAGCAGTTACTCCCCTCTTGTGAGGGGGGGAGAGCAGTACTTC